The 11 T cell receptor beta chains given below trace back to one sample, sequenced in a study of identical twins. TCRdb reanalysed the 5' RACE reads using MiXCR and keeps one entry per CDR3 protein. The sample lists about 810,000 distinct CDR3 sequences; roughly 12% were seen once. These records were also assigned to another study, of yellow fever vaccine responses in identical twins.

Sequenced: PBMCs. All receptors come from a woman aged 18 to 35 in good health.

This clonotype turned up a few times. CDR3 DNA sequence: TGTGCCAGCAGCCGGGACCTTAGCGGGGGAAAAGAGACCCAGTACTTC. Translated: CASSRDLSGGKETQYF. This chain joins TRBV7-9 and TRBJ2-5; 9 positions agree with TRBD2. The CDR3 is made up of 16 amino acids. Germline CDR1 reads SEHNR; CDR2 reads FQNEAQ (reference sequence). J gave up 3 bases and V 5 bases, and 10 bases lay outside the gene matches.

This clonotype showed up just a few times. The chain has TRBV18 and TRBJ2-1; 13 nucleotides agree with TRBD2. This CDR3 spans 16 amino acids. Trimming removed 3 bases from V and 4 bases from J; junction bases left unmatched: 3. The germline CDR1 and CDR2 sequences are KGHSH and LQKENI. CDR3 sequence (DNA): TGTGCCAGCTCACCCGGGACTAGCGGGATTTACAATGAGCAGTTCTTC. It is translated as CASSPGTSGIYNEQFF.

The chain employs TRBV20-1 and TRBJ2-3; no clear D. The CDR3 is made up of 11 amino acids. The V and J ends lost 2 bases and 5 bases respectively, with 5 bases between them. The germline V gene encodes CDR1 DFQATT and CDR2 SNEGSKA (reference sequence). Here the CDR3 DNA reads TGCAGTGCTAGAAGGGAAGATACGCAGTATTTT. It yields the protein CSARREDTQYF.

The CDR3 sequence: CATSRGLPNTGELFF. In DNA form, the CDR3 reads TGTGCCACCAGCAGAGGACTACCGAACACCGGGGAGCTGTTTTTT. The V gene is TRBV15, the J gene TRBJ2-2, with D perhaps matching TRBD2 (5 bases). The germline V gene has CDR1 LNHNV and CDR2 YYDKDF (reference sequence). Deletions cut 1 base from V and 0 bases from J, with 6 bases between. This CDR3 is built from 15 residues.

This clonotype came up a few times. J is TRBJ2-1 and V is TRBV7-9; possible D gene TRBD2, 6 bases. The CDR3 has 14 amino acids. Trimming took 4 bases from V and 6 from J, leaving 13 bases between them. Germline V CDR1 and CDR2: SEHNR, FQNEAQ (reference sequence). In DNA form, the CDR3 reads TGTGCCAGCAGCTGGGGACTCGAGGGCAATGAGCAGTTCTTC. This sequence encodes CASSWGLEGNEQFF.

A few counts support this clonotype. The chain has TRBV21-1 and TRBJ1-5. TRBV21-1 is termed a pseudogene. The CDR3 has 14 amino acids. The CDR3 DNA follows: TGTGCCAGCAGCAATGGGAGGGTCAATCAGCCCCAGCATTTT. Its protein is CASSNGRVNQPQHF.

This sequence joins TRBV7-6 and TRBJ2-7; 7 nucleotides align to TRBD2. J gave up 4 bases and V 6 bases, and 9 bases lay outside the gene matches. This CDR3 spans 14 amino acids. Germline V lookup: CDR1 SGHVS, CDR2 FNYEAQ. CDR3: CASSRSGRGYEQYV. CDR3 in DNA: TGTGCCAGCAGTCGTTCGGGGCGGGGGTACGAGCAGTACGTC.

This clonotype was picked up a small number of times. V is TRBV25-1 and J is TRBJ2-1, with 8 bases matching TRBD2. With 2 bases clipped from V and 0 bases from J, the junction kept 6 bases outside the gene matches. The CDR3 length is 17 residues. Germline CDR1 and CDR2: MGHDK and SYGVNS. The CDR3 here is CASSERAGGLSYNEQFF. The CDR3 coding sequence is TGTGCCAGCAGTGAACGGGCGGGGGGCCTCTCCTACAATGAGCAGTTCTTC.

The table lists this clonotype with many counts. V gene TRBV15 combines with J gene TRBJ1-1; D not certain. This CDR3 region has 14 residues. V dropped 8 bases and J dropped 4 bases, with 17 bases sitting between them. Looked up from germline, CDR1 is LNHNV and CDR2 is YYDKDF (reference sequence). This chain's CDR3 is CATSVDPVATEAFF. As DNA, the CDR3 is TGTGCCACCTCAGTAGACCCGGTGGCCACTGAAGCTTTCTTT.

This clonotype appeared a few times. The gene calls are TRBV14 and TRBJ1-5; 10 positions agree with TRBD1. CDR3 length: 16 residues. The junction had 7 bases not matched to a gene; V was cut back by 1 base and J by 7 bases. Germline loops: CDR1 SGHDN, CDR2 FVKESK. The DNA for the CDR3 is TGTGCCAGCAGCCAAGGTGGGACAGGGGCGCGACAGCCCCAGCATTTT. Residues: CASSQGGTGARQPQHF.

The J gene is TRBJ2-2, the V gene TRBV9; D is perhaps TRBD1 (5 bases). The CDR3 runs to 16 residues. V lost 0 bases, J lost 2 bases, and 11 bases lay in between. The germline CDR1 and CDR2 sequences are SGDLS and YYNGEE. CDR3 sequence reads: CASSVALTVNTGELFF. Here the CDR3 DNA reads TGTGCCAGCAGCGTAGCTTTGACAGTTAACACCGGGGAGCTGTTTTTT.